Sequencing of this T cell receptor (beta chain) was carried out in a study of technical replicates of blood from a few donors. Repertoires were generated with immunoSEQ multiplex PCR, while TCRdb's copy carries only in-frame clones and drops some. Of 10,000 to 15,000 clones in the sample, almost 95% were seen once. The germline CDR1 and CDR2 sequences are MNHEY and SVGAGI. This CDR3 contains 12 residues. V shed 2 bases and J shed 5 bases, with 6 bases lying between them. This TCR came from a human donor in good health. Sequencing was performed on PBMCs. The chain uses TRBV6-5 and TRBJ2-5, with D possibly being TRBD1 (6 bases). The CDR3 coding sequence is TGTGCCAGCAGTTACACAGGGGAGACCCAGTACTTC. Its protein product is CASSYTGETQYF.